A selection of T cell receptor beta chains follows, all from one sample in a study of CD8+CD57+ T cells in acquired aplastic anemia. TCRdb redid the calling of the reads with MiXCR, one entry per CDR3 protein. The sample has hundreds of thousands of distinct CDR3 sequences, 65% to 75% seen once. Material for sequencing was sorted CD4+, CD8+, or CD8+CD57+ T cells (not recorded which) from PBMCs. The receptors come from a human donor in good health, serving as a control. Each CDR3 is given with its conserved first and last residue. The order of the fields is V gene, clone size, D gene, J gene, CDR3 DNA, CDR3 protein. A D gene is named only where the DNA matches it firmly. Some rows mark clone size as missing; the rest say once, few, many or name a class of expanded clone.

v_gene: TRBV20-1
abundance: .
d_gene: .
j_gene: TRBJ2-1
CDR3nt: TGCAGTGCTAGGGCCCGTCGCTGCTACAATGAGCAGTTCTTC
CDR3aa: CSARARRCYNEQFF

v_gene: TRBV7-3
abundance: many
d_gene: TRBD1
j_gene: TRBJ2-7
CDR3nt: TGTGCCAGCAGCATGACAGGGGGTACCGAGCAGTACTTC
CDR3aa: CASSMTGGTEQYF

v_gene: TRBV20-1
abundance: many
d_gene: .
j_gene: TRBJ2-1
CDR3nt: TGCAGTGCCCCGAGGCACCCCGAAGCCGCTTCGCAGTTCTTC
CDR3aa: CSAPRHPEAASQFF

v_gene: TRBV15
abundance: .
d_gene: .
j_gene: TRBJ2-6
CDR3nt: TGTGCCACCAGCAGAGATTCAGCGGGGGCCAACGTCCTGACTTTC
CDR3aa: CATSRDSAGANVLTF

v_gene: TRBV7-7
abundance: .
d_gene: .
j_gene: TRBJ1-3
CDR3nt: TGTGCCAGCAGCTCTGGCGATATGGAGACTGGAAACACCATATATTTT
CDR3aa: CASSSGDMETGNTIYF

v_gene: TRBV18
abundance: .
d_gene: .
j_gene: TRBJ1-2
CDR3nt: TGTGCCAGCTCACCAGACAGCACCAACTGTGGCTACACCTTC
CDR3aa: CASSPDSTNCGYTF

v_gene: TRBV9
abundance: .
d_gene: .
j_gene: TRBJ1-6
CDR3nt: TGTGCCAGCAGCGCAGCCGGGGAGAACAGTGAAGCACCCCTCCACTTT
CDR3aa: CASSAAGENSEAPLHF

v_gene: TRBV10-1
abundance: .
d_gene: TRBD1
j_gene: TRBJ1-6
CDR3nt: TGCGCCAGCGGGGACAGTCGATCACCCCACTACTTT
CDR3aa: CASGDSRSPHYF

v_gene: TRBV7-2
abundance: many
d_gene: .
j_gene: TRBJ1-6
CDR3nt: TGTGCCAGCAGCTTAGCAGTCCCAGGGCTATTGGATTCACCCCTCCACTTT
CDR3aa: CASSLAVPGLLDSPLHF

v_gene: TRBV30
abundance: .
d_gene: .
j_gene: TRBJ1-5
CDR3nt: TGTGCCTGGAGTATAGACTGGGGCACCAATCAGCCCCAGCATTTT
CDR3aa: CAWSIDWGTNQPQHF

v_gene: TRBV7-9
abundance: .
d_gene: TRBD2
j_gene: TRBJ2-5
CDR3nt: TGTGCCAGCAGCTTAGTGGGGCGGGGGGAGACCCAGTACTTC
CDR3aa: CASSLVGRGETQYF

v_gene: TRBV9
abundance: .
d_gene: .
j_gene: TRBJ2-5
CDR3nt: TGTGCCAGCAGCCTCTTTGAGGGGGACACTCAAGAGACCCAGTACTTC
CDR3aa: CASSLFEGDTQETQYF

v_gene: TRBV12-5
abundance: .
d_gene: TRBD1
j_gene: TRBJ2-5
CDR3nt: TGCGCCAGCAGCCGGGATCCGGGACAGGCGAAAGAGACCCAGTACTTC
CDR3aa: CASSRDPGQAKETQYF

v_gene: TRBV20-1
abundance: once
d_gene: .
j_gene: TRBJ1-4
CDR3nt: TGCAGTGCTGGCTTGCGGGGGGCGCCTATGTTTTTT
CDR3aa: CSAGLRGAPMFF

v_gene: TRBV10-3
abundance: .
d_gene: TRBD2
j_gene: TRBJ2-5
CDR3nt: TGTGCCACCAGTGCTAGCGGGGGGGGGGAGACCCAGTACTTC
CDR3aa: CATSASGGGETQYF

v_gene: TRBV3-1
abundance: many
d_gene: TRBD2
j_gene: TRBJ2-5
CDR3nt: TGTGCCAGCAGCCAAGGTACGGGGGGAGGAGAGACCCAGTACTTC
CDR3aa: CASSQGTGGGETQYF

v_gene: TRBV10-1
abundance: .
d_gene: TRBD1
j_gene: TRBJ1-1
CDR3nt: TGCGCCACGTTTGTCAGGGACAGGGGGCAGGTAACTGAAGCTTTCTTT
CDR3aa: CATFVRDRGQVTEAFF

v_gene: TRBV10-3
abundance: .
d_gene: .
j_gene: TRBJ1-1
CDR3nt: TGTGCCAGCAGTGAAGCCGGAGGGAGGGCCACTGAAGCTTTCTTT
CDR3aa: CASSEAGGRATEAFF

v_gene: TRBV29-1
abundance: .
d_gene: TRBD1
j_gene: TRBJ1-1
CDR3nt: TGCAGCGTTGACCAGACAGGGGGACTCACTGAAGCTTTCTTT
CDR3aa: CSVDQTGGLTEAFF

v_gene: TRBV12-3/TRBV12-4
abundance: many
d_gene: .
j_gene: TRBJ1-5
CDR3nt: TGTGCCAGCAGCTTTAGCAATCAGCCCCAGCATTTT
CDR3aa: CASSFSNQPQHF

v_gene: TRBV7-9
abundance: .
d_gene: TRBD2
j_gene: TRBJ2-1
CDR3nt: TGTGCCAGCAGCGCTAGCGGGGGGGCTATCAATGAGCAGTTCTTC
CDR3aa: CASSASGGAINEQFF

v_gene: TRBV9
abundance: many
d_gene: TRBD1
j_gene: TRBJ1-1
CDR3nt: TGTGCCAGCAGTGGACAGGGGTTCACTGAAGCTTTCTTT
CDR3aa: CASSGQGFTEAFF

v_gene: TRBV6-1
abundance: .
d_gene: .
j_gene: TRBJ2-7
CDR3nt: TGTGCCAGCAGTCCTGACAGGTATGAGAACGAGCAGTACTTC
CDR3aa: CASSPDRYENEQYF

v_gene: TRBV6-5
abundance: many
d_gene: .
j_gene: TRBJ1-5
CDR3nt: TGTGCCAGCAGCGCCGACAGAAATCAGCCCCAGCATTTT
CDR3aa: CASSADRNQPQHF

v_gene: TRBV12-3/TRBV12-4
abundance: .
d_gene: .
j_gene: TRBJ1-1
CDR3nt: TGTGCCAGCAGCGCGGCTAACACTGAAGCTCTCTTT
CDR3aa: CASSAANTEALF

v_gene: TRBV24-1
abundance: .
d_gene: .
j_gene: TRBJ2-1
CDR3nt: TGTGCCACCAGTGTGGCAGCCAATGAGCAGTTCTTC
CDR3aa: CATSVAANEQFF

v_gene: TRBV12-5
abundance: .
d_gene: .
j_gene: TRBJ2-2
CDR3nt: .
CDR3aa: CASSFYICSAGTSGGAGTGELLF

v_gene: TRBV12-3/TRBV12-4
abundance: .
d_gene: TRBD1
j_gene: TRBJ1-2
CDR3nt: TGTGCCAGCAGTTTCGGACAGGACTATGGCTACACCTTC
CDR3aa: CASSFGQDYGYTF

v_gene: TRBV7-2
abundance: once
d_gene: .
j_gene: TRBJ2-1
CDR3nt: TGTGCCAGCAGCGCGGCGATTCGGGCGTCCGGAAACGCGCAGTTCTTC
CDR3aa: CASSAAIRASGNAQFF

v_gene: TRBV20-1
abundance: .
d_gene: .
j_gene: TRBJ1-3
CDR3nt: TGCAGTGGGAGGGTTCCCGGGACTAGTGGAAACACCATATATTTT
CDR3aa: CSGRVPGTSGNTIYF

v_gene: TRBV6-6
abundance: .
d_gene: .
j_gene: TRBJ1-6
CDR3nt: TGTGCCAGCAGTTACGGGACACCCGAAATCAAATCACCCCTCCACTTT
CDR3aa: CASSYGTPEIKSPLHF

v_gene: TRBV5-5
abundance: .
d_gene: .
j_gene: TRBJ1-4
CDR3nt: TGTGCCAGCAGCTTGGTGGCTGGGCTTAATGGAAAACTGTTTTTT
CDR3aa: CASSLVAGLNGKLFF